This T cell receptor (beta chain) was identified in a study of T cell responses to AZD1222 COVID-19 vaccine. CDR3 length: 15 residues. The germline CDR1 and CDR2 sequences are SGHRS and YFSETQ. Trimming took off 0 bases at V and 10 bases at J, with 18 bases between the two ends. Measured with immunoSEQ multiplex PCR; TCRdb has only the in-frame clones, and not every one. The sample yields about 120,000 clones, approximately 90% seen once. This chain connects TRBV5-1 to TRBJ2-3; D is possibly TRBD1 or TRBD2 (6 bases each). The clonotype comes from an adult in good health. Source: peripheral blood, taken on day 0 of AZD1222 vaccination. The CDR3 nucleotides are TGCGCCAGCAGCTTGGGGGGGGCCGGGGAAAATCCGCAGTATTTT. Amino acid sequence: CASSLGGAGENPQYF.